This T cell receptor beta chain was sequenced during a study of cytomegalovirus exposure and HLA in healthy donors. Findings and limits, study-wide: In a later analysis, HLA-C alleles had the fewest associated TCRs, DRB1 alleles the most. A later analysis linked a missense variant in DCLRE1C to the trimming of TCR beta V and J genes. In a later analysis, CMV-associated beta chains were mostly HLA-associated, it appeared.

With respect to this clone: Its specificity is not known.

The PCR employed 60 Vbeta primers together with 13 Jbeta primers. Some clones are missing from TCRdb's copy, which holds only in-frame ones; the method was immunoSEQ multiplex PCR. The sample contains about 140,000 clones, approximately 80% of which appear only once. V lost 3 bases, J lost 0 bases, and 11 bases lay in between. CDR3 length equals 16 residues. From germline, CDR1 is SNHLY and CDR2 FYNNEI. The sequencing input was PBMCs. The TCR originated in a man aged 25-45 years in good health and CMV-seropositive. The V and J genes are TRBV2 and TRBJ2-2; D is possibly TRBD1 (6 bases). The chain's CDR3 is CASSEFGQSNTGELFF. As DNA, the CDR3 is TGTGCCAGCAGTGAGTTCGGACAGTCGAACACCGGGGAGCTGTTTTTT.